Listed below are T cell receptor beta chains from one sample, sequenced in a study of blood T cell repertoires in COVID-19. Here immunoSEQ multiplex PCR was the method, and the copy in TCRdb shows in-frame clones only, minus some. This sample carries 150,000 to 200,000 clones, about four fifths of them seen once, and the ten largest clones take more than 10%. The source material was peripheral blood. The receptors originated from an elderly woman with COVID-19, enrolled during active disease. Each CDR3 is given with its conserved first and last residue. The order of the fields is V gene, clone size, CDR3 length, D gene, J gene, CDR3 protein, CDR3 DNA. D genes are given only for firm matches. Rows may omit the clone size; those that give it use once, few, many or a size class.

v_call: TRBV29-1; clone_size: .; cdr3_length: 11; d_call: .; j_call: TRBJ2-7; cdr3_aa: CSVEGQYEQYF; cdr3_nt: TGCAGCGTTGAAGGACAGTACGAGCAGTACTTC
v_call: TRBV28; clone_size: .; cdr3_length: 17; d_call: .; j_call: TRBJ1-1; cdr3_aa: CASSFAGPIRGGTEAFF; cdr3_nt: TGTGCCAGCAGTTTCGCCGGCCCGATTAGGGGCGGTACTGAAGCTTTCTTT
v_call: TRBV7-9; clone_size: .; cdr3_length: 17; d_call: .; j_call: TRBJ2-2; cdr3_aa: CASSLGFWTMNTGELFF; cdr3_nt: TGTGCCAGCAGCCTAGGTTTTTGGACTATGAACACCGGGGAGCTGTTTTTT
v_call: TRBV9; clone_size: .; cdr3_length: 16; d_call: .; j_call: TRBJ2-1; cdr3_aa: CASSPRERRVYNEQFF; cdr3_nt: TGTGCCAGCAGCCCAAGGGAGCGGAGAGTGTATAATGAGCAGTTCTTC
v_call: TRBV29-1; clone_size: .; cdr3_length: 19; d_call: TRBD2; j_call: TRBJ2-3; cdr3_aa: CSVEYGGRLAGEGADTQYF; cdr3_nt: TGCAGCGTTGAATATGGGGGGCGCCTAGCGGGAGAGGGGGCAGATACGCAGTATTTT
v_call: TRBV19; clone_size: .; cdr3_length: 14; d_call: .; j_call: TRBJ2-1; cdr3_aa: CASSPLSQGNEQFF; cdr3_nt: TGTGCCAGTAGTCCCCTCTCCCAGGGGAATGAGCAGTTCTTC
v_call: TRBV6-6; clone_size: .; cdr3_length: 15; d_call: TRBD1; j_call: TRBJ2-7; cdr3_aa: CASSYSGTGYPEQYF; cdr3_nt: TGTGCCAGCAGTTACTCCGGGACAGGGTACCCCGAGCAGTACTTC
v_call: TRBV19; clone_size: .; cdr3_length: 14; d_call: .; j_call: TRBJ1-2; cdr3_aa: CASSTGYRIMGYTF; cdr3_nt: TGTGCCAGTAGTACAGGGTACAGGATTATGGGCTACACCTTC
v_call: TRBV7-9; clone_size: .; cdr3_length: 16; d_call: TRBD2; j_call: TRBJ2-6; cdr3_aa: CAQVAGALSGANVLTF; cdr3_nt: TGTGCCCAGGTAGCGGGAGCCCTCTCTGGGGCCAACGTCCTGACTTTC
v_call: TRBV9; clone_size: .; cdr3_length: 14; d_call: TRBD1; j_call: TRBJ1-4; cdr3_aa: CASSAGQLNEKLFF; cdr3_nt: TGTGCCAGCAGCGCGGGACAGCTAAATGAAAAACTGTTTTTT
v_call: TRBV9; clone_size: .; cdr3_length: 13; d_call: TRBD2; j_call: TRBJ2-1; cdr3_aa: CASSLGDYREQFF; cdr3_nt: TGTGCCAGCAGCCTTGGGGACTACAGGGAGCAGTTCTTC
v_call: TRBV19; clone_size: .; cdr3_length: 15; d_call: .; j_call: TRBJ1-2; cdr3_aa: CASSPGERINYGYTF; cdr3_nt: TGTGCCAGTAGTCCCGGGGAGCGAATTAACTATGGCTACACCTTC
v_call: TRBV27; clone_size: .; cdr3_length: 13; d_call: .; j_call: TRBJ1-2; cdr3_aa: CASSFRGVYGYTF; cdr3_nt: TGTGCCAGCAGTTTTAGGGGCGTCTATGGCTACACCTTC
v_call: TRBV7-2; clone_size: .; cdr3_length: 12; d_call: .; j_call: TRBJ2-2; cdr3_aa: CASSRDTGELFF; cdr3_nt: TGTGCCAGCAGCCGCGACACCGGGGAGCTGTTTTTT
v_call: TRBV28; clone_size: .; cdr3_length: 15; d_call: TRBD1; j_call: TRBJ1-1; cdr3_aa: CASSDIWDRDTEAFF; cdr3_nt: TGTGCCAGCAGTGATATATGGGACAGGGACACTGAAGCTTTCTTT
v_call: TRBV7-7; clone_size: .; cdr3_length: 17; d_call: TRBD2; j_call: TRBJ2-1; cdr3_aa: CASSLAVGLAAYNEQFF; cdr3_nt: TGTGCTAGCAGCTTAGCGGTAGGGCTAGCGGCCTACAATGAGCAGTTCTTC
v_call: TRBV19; clone_size: .; cdr3_length: 12; d_call: TRBD1; j_call: TRBJ1-1; cdr3_aa: CASSMAGQPTFF; cdr3_nt: TGTGCCAGTAGTATGGCGGGACAGCCAACTTTCTTT
v_call: TRBV7-9; clone_size: .; cdr3_length: 13; d_call: .; j_call: TRBJ1-1; cdr3_aa: CASSYLQGSEAFF; cdr3_nt: TGTGCCAGCAGCTACCTACAGGGTTCTGAAGCTTTCTTT
v_call: TRBV11-3; clone_size: .; cdr3_length: 14; d_call: .; j_call: TRBJ1-6; cdr3_aa: CASSFQLYNSPLHF; cdr3_nt: TGTGCCAGCAGCTTTCAACTGTATAATTCACCCCTCCACTTT
v_call: TRBV6-5; clone_size: many; cdr3_length: 15; d_call: .; j_call: TRBJ2-1; cdr3_aa: CASSYGQGGYNEQFF; cdr3_nt: TGTGCCAGCAGTTACGGCCAGGGTGGATACAATGAGCAGTTCTTC
v_call: TRBV21-1; clone_size: .; cdr3_length: 17; d_call: .; j_call: TRBJ2-6; cdr3_aa: CASSPRYSSSGANVLTF; cdr3_nt: TGTGCCAGCAGCCCACGCTACAGCAGCTCTGGGGCCAACGTCCTGACTTTC
v_call: TRBV5-1; clone_size: .; cdr3_length: 15; d_call: .; j_call: TRBJ1-2; cdr3_aa: CASSLGPGLNYGYTF; cdr3_nt: TGCGCCAGCAGCTTGGGCCCGGGGTTGAACTATGGCTACACCTTC
v_call: TRBV5-4; clone_size: .; cdr3_length: 15; d_call: .; j_call: TRBJ2-2; cdr3_aa: CASSRGLSSTGELFF; cdr3_nt: TGTGCCAGCAGCCGGGGACTGTCGAGCACCGGGGAGCTGTTTTTT
v_call: TRBV11-2; clone_size: .; cdr3_length: 15; d_call: .; j_call: TRBJ2-1; cdr3_aa: CASSLGGSSGNEQFF; cdr3_nt: TGTGCCAGCAGCTTAGGCGGGTCCTCGGGCAATGAGCAGTTCTTC
v_call: TRBV5-4; clone_size: .; cdr3_length: 13; d_call: .; j_call: TRBJ2-2; cdr3_aa: CASNERGTGELFF; cdr3_nt: TGTGCCAGCAACGAAAGGGGCACCGGGGAGCTGTTTTTT
v_call: TRBV4-3; clone_size: .; cdr3_length: 17; d_call: TRBD2; j_call: TRBJ2-1; cdr3_aa: CASSQVSGGFSYNEQFF; cdr3_nt: TGCGCCAGCAGCCAAGTTAGCGGGGGGTTCTCCTACAATGAGCAGTTCTTC
v_call: TRBV5-4; clone_size: .; cdr3_length: 16; d_call: TRBD2; j_call: TRBJ2-2; cdr3_aa: CASSPGLAGLTGELFF; cdr3_nt: TGTGCCAGCAGCCCCGGACTAGCGGGGCTAACCGGGGAGCTGTTTTTT
v_call: TRBV11-1; clone_size: .; cdr3_length: 14; d_call: .; j_call: TRBJ2-7; cdr3_aa: CASSLMRHSYEQYF; cdr3_nt: TGTGCCAGCAGCTTAATGCGGCACTCCTACGAGCAGTACTTC